This TCR beta chain was observed in a study of blood T cell repertoires in COVID-19. Across the study: Acute and convalescent COVID-19 specimens originated in the United States, Italy and Spain.

The age range of participants was 18 to 89 years, with residence in under 30 US areas. Participants had their cohort set by participant-reported clinical history. This CDR3 region has 13 residues. Deletions cut 3 bases from V and 5 bases from J, with 11 bases between. Germline V lookup: CDR1 SGDLS, CDR2 YYNGEE. Measured with immunoSEQ multiplex PCR; TCRdb has only the in-frame clones, and not every one. The sample holds over 120,000 clones, over 65% seen once. Sequences were obtained from PBMCs or T cells enriched from blood (not recorded which). The V call is TRBV9, the J call TRBJ1-1; D might be TRBD1 (5 bases). The TCR comes from a woman in her forties or fifties who had recovered from COVID-19. The CDR3 loop reads CASSALGRTEAFF. In nucleotides, the CDR3 is TGTGCCAGCAGCGCCTTGGGGCGTACTGAAGCTTTCTTT.